This T cell receptor beta chain was obtained from a study of T cell responses to AZD1222 COVID-19 vaccine. Findings and caveats of the study: Clonal diversity may have been underestimated, and the donors were mostly white British, with more females than males.

Using immunoSEQ multiplex PCR, the repertoire was profiled, and TCRdb retains in-frame clones only, with some absent. The sample carries around 260,000 clones, more than 80% recorded once. Between the trimmed V and J ends, which lost 3 bases and 4 bases, there was a span of 16 bases. The germline V gene has CDR1 MGHRA and CDR2 YSYEKL. This CDR3 comprises 16 residues. To note about this clone: Its target is unknown.

This receptor was identified in an adult in good health. The chain employs TRBV4-1 and TRBJ1-3; D is ambiguous. Sequences were derived from peripheral blood, sampled on day 0 of AZD1222 vaccination. Here the CDR3 DNA reads TGCGCCAGCAGCCAGGCCTCGCGGGTAACGGGAAACACCATATATTTT. This codes for CASSQASRVTGNTIYF.